This T cell receptor (beta chain) was identified during a study of blood T cell repertoires in COVID-19. Study-level information: Specimens from acute and convalescent COVID-19 originated in the United States, Italy and Spain. T cells, B-cell-depleted T cells, or PBMCs provided the cDNA or gDNA that served as material.

Repertoires were generated with immunoSEQ multiplex PCR, while TCRdb's copy carries only in-frame clones and drops some. Among tens of thousands of clones, 60% to 85% were seen once, and the ten largest hold less than 60%. This CDR3 is built from 14 residues. The junction had 7 bases not matched to a gene; V was cut back by 4 bases and J by 6 bases. Germline CDR1 and CDR2: KGHSH and LQKENI. This clone has only a few counts. This TCR was recovered from a human donor in a cohort sampled during active COVID-19. Sequenced sample: peripheral blood. The J gene is TRBJ1-1, the V gene TRBV18, with 8 nucleotides matching TRBD1. CDR3 amino acids: CASSRTGRDPEAFF. CDR3 in DNA: TGTGCCAGCTCACGGACAGGGAGGGACCCTGAAGCTTTCTTT.